Listed here is a single T cell receptor beta chain. Its antigen is unknown. Sample treatment: oral pan-JAK inhibitor, 5-10 mg twice daily. Those with alopecia areata gave lesional scalp punch biopsies and peripheral blood. The sample belongs to a study of CD8+ T cells in alopecia areata. Study-wide results and caveats: Scalp clonality and expanded CD8+ clones among the top 100 were significantly decreased by tofacitinib.

The V and J ends lost 5 bases and 8 bases, in that order; junction bases with no gene match: 10. The germline gives CDR1 LGHNT, CDR2 FRNRAP. This CDR3 is built from 15 residues. cDNA serving as the sequencing template came from extracted, reverse transcribed RNA. Here immunoSEQ multiplex PCR was the method, and the copy in TCRdb shows in-frame clones only, minus some. In the table there are roughly 180,000 clones, about 53% of which are singletons. V is TRBV12-5 and J is TRBJ2-1, with 9 positions matching TRBD2. The sample in question was CD8+ T cells sorted from blood, obtained at week 24, from a patient treated with tofacitinib. The TCR comes from a human donor with alopecia areata. The CDR3 DNA follows: TGTGCTAGTGGTGAGCCGGGACTAGCAAGCGATGAGCAGTTCTTC. Translated, it gives CASGEPGLASDEQFF.